The source of this T cell receptor beta chain is a study of glioma-infiltrating T cells. There are 16 residues in the CDR3. Germline loops: CDR1 DFQATT, CDR2 SNEGSKA (reference sequence). With V trimmed by 2 bases and J by 9 bases, 14 bases remained unmatched. Amplification of TCR alpha and beta CDR3 regions from RNA used iRepertoire nested multiplex PCR. Each CDR3 protein gets one entry after TCRdb re-called the multiplex PCR reads with MiXCR. The sample carries approximately 110,000 distinct CDR3 sequences, approximately 25% recorded once. This clonotype was picked up many times. The receptor's source is a human donor with low-grade glioma or glioblastoma, undergoing nonglioma brain surgery, or in good health (not recorded which). The sequenced material came from glioma tissue, nonneoplastic brain tissue, or PBMCs (not recorded which). The rearrangement joins TRBV20-1 to TRBJ2-1; 9 bases are a match to TRBD2. DNA of the CDR3: TGCAGTGCTAGAACCCGAGGGACTAGCCTCGGTAGTGAGCAGTTCTTC. Amino acids: CSARTRGTSLGSEQFF.